This entry lists 7 T cell receptor beta chains sequenced from one sample in a study of T cell changes during pregnancy in multiple sclerosis. Using immunoSEQ multiplex PCR, the repertoire was profiled, and TCRdb retains in-frame clones only, with some absent. The sample consists of some 30,000 clones, 85% to 90% of them appearing once. Sample: CD8+ T cells from peripheral blood mononuclear cells, taken before pregnancy. The receptor source for this set is a female donor with multiple sclerosis, enrolled in a pregnancy study.

This chain links TRBV27 with TRBJ1-2; TRBD1 matches 10 bases. In germline, CDR1 is MNHEY, CDR2 SMNVEV (reference sequence). The V and J ends lost 4 bases and 3 bases, in that order; junction bases with no gene match: 5. The CDR3 is made up of 15 amino acids. The CDR3 DNA reads as TGTGCCAGCAGTTCCCCCGGGACAGGGGACTATGGCTACACCTTC. The encoded protein is CASSSPGTGDYGYTF.

The chain employs TRBV29-1 and TRBJ2-2; D remains unclear. The CDR3 is 13 residues long. Deletions cut 7 bases from V and 0 bases from J, with 9 bases between. Germline CDR1 and CDR2: SQVTM and ANQGSEA. Here the CDR3 reads CSGLGANTGELFF. The CDR3 bases are TGCAGCGGACTCGGCGCGAACACCGGGGAGCTGTTTTTT.

V and J are TRBV7-6 and TRBJ1-4; D is uncertain. The CDR3 loop spans 16 amino acids. Germline values: CDR1 SGHVS, CDR2 FNYEAQ. The V gene lost 5 bases and the J gene lost 5 bases, with 18 bases spanning the gap. For the CDR3, the DNA is TGTGCCAGCAGCCCACGGCCCCGGGCGGGGAATGAAAAACTGTTTTTT. Its translation: CASSPRPRAGNEKLFF. The variable domain in full, with the rest retrieved from reference TRBV7-6 and TRBJ1-4, is GAGVSQSPRYKVTKRGQDVALRCDPISGHVSLYWYRQALGQGPEFLTYFNYEAQQDKSGLPNDRFSAERPEGSISTLTIQRTEQRDSAMYRCASSPRPRAGNEKLFFGSGTQLSVL.

The chain joins TRBV5-1 to TRBJ2-5; perhaps TRBD2 as D (7 bases). The CDR3 is 15 amino acids. Trimming left V 0 bases short and J 4 bases short, with 13 bases between. The germline gives CDR1 SGHRS, CDR2 YFSETQ. CDR3 nucleotides: TGCGCCAGCAGCTTGGAGGGGGGGCTGAGAGAGACCCAGTACTTC. This sequence encodes CASSLEGGLRETQYF. Supplemented by reference TRBV5-1 and TRBJ2-5, the full variable domain reads KAGVTQTPRYLIKTRGQQVTLSCSPISGHRSVSWYQQTPGQGLQFLFEYFSETQRNKGNFPGRFSGRQFSNSRSEMNVSTLELGDSALYLCASSLEGGLRETQYFGPGTRLLVL.

This chain connects TRBV9 to TRBJ2-4, with 7 positions matching TRBD2. V shed 2 bases, J shed 8 bases, and the junction held 7 bases outside the gene matches. Germline V lookup: CDR1 SGDLS, CDR2 YYNGEE. The CDR3 spans 14 residues. CDR3 sequence: CASSVGGDLDIQYF. As DNA, the CDR3 is TGTGCCAGCAGCGTTGGGGGGGACCTGGACATTCAGTACTTC.

The CDR3 protein is CASSLSLYSTEKLFF. In nucleotides, the CDR3 is TGTGCCAGCAGTTTATCGCTATACAGTACAGAAAAACTGTTTTTT. The V call is TRBV27, the J call TRBJ1-4; D gene uncertain. The V end lost 0 bases, the J end lost 8 bases, and 13 bases lay between the germline ends. Looked up from germline, CDR1 is MNHEY and CDR2 is SMNVEV (reference sequence). The CDR3 consists of 15 residues.

The V and J genes are TRBV4-3 and TRBJ2-1, with D tentatively TRBD2 (6 bases). The CDR3 is 16 amino acids. The V gene's germline CDR1 is LGHNA and CDR2 YSLEER. Trimming shortened V by 0 bases and J by 0 bases, and 9 bases separated the two germline ends. The CDR3 DNA follows: TGCGCCAGCAGCCAAGACAGGGACTTCTCCTACAATGAGCAGTTCTTC. It codes for CASSQDRDFSYNEQFF.